These 18 T cell receptor beta chains share one sample of origin, sequenced in a study of identical twins. Via MiXCR, TCRdb re-called the 5' RACE reads, giving one row per CDR3 protein. The sample lists about 210,000 distinct CDR3 sequences; roughly a tenth were seen once. Sample: memory (CD45RO+) T cells sorted from blood. These receptors were taken from a woman in her late teens or twenties in good health.

This clonotype occurred many times. This chain joins TRBV12-3 or TRBV12-4 and TRBJ2-7; maybe TRBD2 (6 bases). Trimming left V 3 bases short and J 3 bases short, with 15 bases between. CDR3 length equals 15 residues. This CDR3 reads CASSFGGVGNYEQYF. The DNA for the CDR3 is TGTGCCAGCAGTTTTGGCGGGGTGGGGAACTACGAGCAGTACTTC.

This rearrangement joins TRBV19 to TRBJ1-2, with 10 bases aligning to TRBD1. The CDR3 has 15 residues. In germline, CDR1 is LNHDA, CDR2 SQIVND (reference sequence). The V and J ends lost 2 bases and 3 bases, in that order; junction bases with no gene match: 3. The CDR3 DNA follows: TGTGCCAGTAGTATATCGGGACAGGGGTACTATGGCTACACCTTC. This encodes CASSISGQGYYGYTF.

This clonotype was detected a few times. J is TRBJ1-2 and V is TRBV12-3 or TRBV12-4; D not certain. The CDR3 sequence is 14 residues long. V lost 7 bases, J lost 4 bases, and 16 bases lay in between. The CDR3 nucleotides are TGTGCCAGCACCCCATCATGGAACCCCTATGGCTACACCTTC. Translation: CASTPSWNPYGYTF.

This clonotype came up a few times. The chain uses TRBV4-2 and TRBJ2-5, with D possibly TRBD1 on 5 matching bases. V gave up 1 base and J gave up 6 bases, with 12 bases separating them. The CDR3 has 14 amino acids. CDR1 is LGHNA and CDR2 is YNFKEQ in the germline V gene. CDR3 sequence (DNA): TGTGCCAGCAGCCAAGGTGGGGCTCAGAAGACCCAGTACTTC. It codes for CASSQGGAQKTQYF.

In its sample, this clonotype was seen a few times. The rearrangement links TRBV10-3 to TRBJ2-3; 11 bases map to TRBD2. Germline CDR1 ENHRY, CDR2 SYGVKD. This CDR3 contains 14 residues. Trimming at V came to 8 bases and at J to 5 bases, leaving 6 bases not matched to a gene. The CDR3 loop is CAIGRLAGKDTQYF. CDR3 DNA sequence: TGTGCCATCGGCCGACTAGCGGGAAAAGATACGCAGTATTTT.

This clonotype has at least ten counts. The rearrangement links TRBV7-6 to TRBJ2-7, with TRBD2 as a possible D gene (6 bases). Between the trimmed V and J ends, which lost 2 bases and 7 bases, there was a span of 15 bases. This CDR3 contains 14 residues. Germline loops: CDR1 SGHVS, CDR2 FNYEAQ. CDR3 amino acids: CASSLFRQEGEQYF. CDR3 nucleotides: TGTGCCAGCAGCTTATTCAGGCAGGAGGGGGAGCAGTACTTC.

V usage is TRBV20-1 and J usage is TRBJ2-3; a possible D gene is TRBD2 (6 bases). The CDR3 totals 15 residues. Germline CDR1 DFQATT, CDR2 SNEGSKA (reference sequence). V was shortened by 5 bases and J by 2 bases, with 17 bases between the two germline ends. Written as DNA, the CDR3 is TGCAGTGCTCCACTGACTAGAGGGCTCACAGATACGCAGTATTTT. This encodes CSAPLTRGLTDTQYF.

In this sample, this clonotype turned up a few times. CDR3 sequence (DNA): TGCAGTGCTAGAGATAGGACAGGGGGCATGGATTCACCCCTCCACTTT. Translating it yields CSARDRTGGMDSPLHF. J is TRBJ1-6 and V is TRBV20-1, with 11 bases fitting TRBD1. Trimming removed 0 bases from V and 8 bases from J; junction bases left unmatched: 6. Germline values: CDR1 DFQATT, CDR2 SNEGSKA (reference sequence). The CDR3 loop spans 16 amino acids.

This clonotype showed up just a few times. The CDR3 DNA is TGCAGCGTTCGGACAGGCAGTTTCACAGATACGCAGTATTTT. It yields the protein CSVRTGSFTDTQYF. The rearrangement uses TRBV29-1 and TRBJ2-3; 7 nucleotides agree with TRBD1. V shed 5 bases, J shed 2 bases, and the junction held 7 bases outside the gene matches. From germline, CDR1 is SQVTM and CDR2 ANQGSEA. CDR3 length: 14 residues.

The chain joins TRBV5-1 to TRBJ2-1; 11 bases agree with TRBD2. With V trimmed by 4 bases and J by 5 bases, 5 bases remained unmatched. Germline V lookup: CDR1 SGHRS, CDR2 YFSETQ. This CDR3 is 15 amino acids long. The DNA for the CDR3 is TGCGCCAGCAGCCCCGCGACTAGCGGGGACAATGAGCAGTTCTTC. It specifies CASSPATSGDNEQFF.

This clonotype was seen more than once but under ten times. The chain links TRBV7-2 to TRBJ2-7, with a possible D match to TRBD2 (7 bases). Germline-derived CDR1 and CDR2 are SGHTA and FQGNSA. V was shortened by 5 bases and J by 5 bases, with 16 bases between the two germline ends. CDR3 length: 14 residues. CDR3 protein: CASSAWGGRNEQYF. The CDR3 DNA follows: TGTGCCAGCAGCGCCTGGGGGGGCCGCAACGAGCAGTACTTC.

This clonotype showed up many times. This rearrangement joins TRBV7-2 to TRBJ1-1, with D maybe TRBD1 (6 bases). Trimming cost V 6 bases and J 4 bases, with 21 bases left between them. CDR3 length equals 16 residues. Germline assignment: CDR1 SGHTA and CDR2 FQGNSA. The CDR3 DNA follows: TGTGCCAGCAGTCGCGAGTTGGGGGCGGTCGGCACTGAAGCTTTCTTT. It is translated as CASSRELGAVGTEAFF.

V usage is TRBV20-1 and J usage is TRBJ1-5, with 9 bases lining up with TRBD1. The CDR3 totals 14 residues. V lost 6 bases, J lost 2 bases, and 5 bases stayed unmatched. From germline, CDR1 is DFQATT and CDR2 SNEGSKA (reference sequence). CDR3 sequence reads: CSAAGQGGNQPQHF. The CDR3 nucleotides read TGCAGTGCCGCGGGACAGGGAGGCAATCAGCCCCAGCATTTT.

This clonotype appeared a few times. J is TRBJ1-2 and V is TRBV20-1; D perhaps matches TRBD1 (5 bases). Germline V CDR1 and CDR2: DFQATT, SNEGSKA (reference sequence). V dropped 1 base and J dropped 5 bases, with 26 bases sitting between them. This CDR3 comprises 18 residues. The DNA for the CDR3 is TGCAGTGCTAGAGTACCCCGGGAACCGGGGGATTGGCGGTATGGCTACACCTTC. It translates to CSARVPREPGDWRYGYTF.

This clonotype was recorded at least ten times. V and J are TRBV5-1 and TRBJ2-7, with D maybe TRBD1 (5 bases). This CDR3 spans 14 amino acids. V shed 0 bases and J shed 2 bases, with 9 bases lying between them. Germline V gene data show CDR1 as SGHRS and CDR2 as YFSETQ. The CDR3 nucleotides are TGCGCCAGCAGCTTGGTTGACAGTGCCTACGAGCAGTACTTC. Amino acid sequence: CASSLVDSAYEQYF.

The CDR3 here is CASSVFRRGGRETQYF. DNA for the CDR3: TGTGCCAGCAGTGTCTTTCGGCGGGGGGGCCGAGAGACCCAGTACTTC. The chain links TRBV6-1 to TRBJ2-5; 9 bases map to TRBD2. The CDR3 spans 16 residues. Trimming took 4 bases from V and 4 from J; bases not matched to a gene: 10. CDR1 is MNHNS and CDR2 is SASEGT in the germline V gene.

V is TRBV29-1 and J is TRBJ2-2, with D perhaps TRBD1 (5 bases). V was pared by 7 bases and J by 7 bases, with 16 bases between. The CDR3 contains 13 residues. The germline CDR1 and CDR2 sequences are SQVTM and ANQGSEA. This chain's CDR3 is CSARGRADGELFF. The CDR3 nucleotides read TGCAGCGCCCGAGGCAGGGCCGACGGGGAGCTGTTTTTT.

This clonotype was counted only a few times. The rearrangement uses TRBV18 and TRBJ2-7, with 9 bases aligning to TRBD1. Germline CDR1 is KGHSH and CDR2 is LQKENI. With 6 bases clipped from V and 6 bases from J, the junction kept 9 bases outside the gene matches. This CDR3 comprises 14 residues. CDR3 DNA: TGTGCCAGCTCCGGACAGGGGAGGCTCAGCGAGCAGTACTTC. Protein sequence: CASSGQGRLSEQYF.